This TCR beta chain was observed in a study of T cell responses to AZD1222 COVID-19 vaccine. The study's findings and limits: Without day 14 samples, only post-peak T cell repertoires were studied. Spike-specific TCR breadth and depth went up after people got two AZD1222 doses. Spike was spanned by vaccine-associated CD4 TCRs, with dominance at 160-218 and 743-854. Clonal diversity may have been underestimated, and the donors were mostly white British, with more females than males.

The table came from immunoSEQ multiplex PCR; TCRdb's copy has only in-frame clones and leaves some out. The repertoire holds 90,000 to 120,000 clones, with roughly 90% as singletons. The germline gives CDR1 MDHEN, CDR2 SYDVKM. The length of the CDR3 is 11 residues. Deletions cut 1 base from V and 10 bases from J, with 5 bases between. A word on this clone: Its antigen is still unknown.

The chain links TRBV28 to TRBJ2-1; D gene ambiguous. The sequence came from an adult in good health. The sequencing used peripheral blood, collected on day 0 of MenACWY control vaccination. This chain's CDR3 is CASSLSREQFF. CDR3 sequence (DNA): TGTGCCAGCAGTTTATCAAGGGAGCAGTTCTTC.